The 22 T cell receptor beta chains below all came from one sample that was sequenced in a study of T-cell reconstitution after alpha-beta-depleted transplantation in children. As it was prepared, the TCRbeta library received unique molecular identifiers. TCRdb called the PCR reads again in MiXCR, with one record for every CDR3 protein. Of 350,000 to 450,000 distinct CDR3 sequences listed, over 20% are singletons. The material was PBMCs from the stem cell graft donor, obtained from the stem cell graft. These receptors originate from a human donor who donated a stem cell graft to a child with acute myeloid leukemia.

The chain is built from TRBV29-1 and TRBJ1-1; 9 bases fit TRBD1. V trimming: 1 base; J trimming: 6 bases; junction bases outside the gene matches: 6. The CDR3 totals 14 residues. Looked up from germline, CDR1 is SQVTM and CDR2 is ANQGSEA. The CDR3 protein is CSVEGGQGDSEAFF. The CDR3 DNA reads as TGCAGCGTTGAAGGGGGACAGGGTGACTCTGAAGCTTTCTTT.

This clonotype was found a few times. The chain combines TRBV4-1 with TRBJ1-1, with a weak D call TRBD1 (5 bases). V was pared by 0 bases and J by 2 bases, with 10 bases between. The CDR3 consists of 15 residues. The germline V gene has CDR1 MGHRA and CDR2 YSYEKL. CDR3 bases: TGCGCCAGCAGCCAAGAGGGGCAAGTCAACACTGAAGCTTTCTTT. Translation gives CASSQEGQVNTEAFF.

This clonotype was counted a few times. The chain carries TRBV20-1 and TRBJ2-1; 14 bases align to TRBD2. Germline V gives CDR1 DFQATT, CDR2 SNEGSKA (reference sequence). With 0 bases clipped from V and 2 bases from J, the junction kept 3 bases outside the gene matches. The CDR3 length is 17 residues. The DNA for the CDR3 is TGCAGTGCTAGAGATCCGGGACTAGCGGGAGCCTACAATGAGCAGTTCTTC. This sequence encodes CSARDPGLAGAYNEQFF.

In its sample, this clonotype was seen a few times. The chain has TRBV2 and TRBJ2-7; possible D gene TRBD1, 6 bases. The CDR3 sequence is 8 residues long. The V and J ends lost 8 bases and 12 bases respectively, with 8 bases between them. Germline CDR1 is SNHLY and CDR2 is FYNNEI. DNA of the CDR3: TGTGCCAGCGGACAGATGTACTTC. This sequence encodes CASGQMYF.

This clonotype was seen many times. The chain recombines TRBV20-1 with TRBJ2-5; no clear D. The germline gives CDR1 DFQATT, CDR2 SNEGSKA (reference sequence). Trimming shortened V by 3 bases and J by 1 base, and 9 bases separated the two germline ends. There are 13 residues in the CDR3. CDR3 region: CSASRTSQETQYF. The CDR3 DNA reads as TGCAGTGCTAGCAGAACTTCCCAAGAGACCCAGTACTTC.

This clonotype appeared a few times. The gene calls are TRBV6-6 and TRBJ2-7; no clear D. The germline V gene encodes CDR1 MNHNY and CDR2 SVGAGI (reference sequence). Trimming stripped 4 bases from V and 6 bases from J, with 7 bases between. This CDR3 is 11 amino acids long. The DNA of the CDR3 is TGTGCCAGCAGTTCCCCTCCCGAGCAGTACTTC. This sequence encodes CASSSPPEQYF.

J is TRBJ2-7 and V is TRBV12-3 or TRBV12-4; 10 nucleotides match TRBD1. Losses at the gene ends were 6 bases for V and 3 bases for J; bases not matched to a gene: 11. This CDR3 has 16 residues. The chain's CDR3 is CASSGPGQGPFYEQYF. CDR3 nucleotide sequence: TGTGCCAGCAGCGGACCGGGACAGGGGCCTTTCTACGAGCAGTACTTC.

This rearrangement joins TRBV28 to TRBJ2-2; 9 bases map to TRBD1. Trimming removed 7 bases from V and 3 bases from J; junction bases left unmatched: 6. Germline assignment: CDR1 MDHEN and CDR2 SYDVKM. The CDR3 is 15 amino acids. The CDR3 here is CASTLGTGYTGELFF. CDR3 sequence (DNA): TGTGCCAGCACCCTGGGGACAGGGTACACCGGGGAGCTGTTTTTT.

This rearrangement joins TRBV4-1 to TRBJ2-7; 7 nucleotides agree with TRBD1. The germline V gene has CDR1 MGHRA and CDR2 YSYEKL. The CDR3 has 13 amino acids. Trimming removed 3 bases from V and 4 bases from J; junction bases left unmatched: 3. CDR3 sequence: CASSQSQGYEQYF. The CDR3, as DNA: TGCGCCAGCAGCCAGTCACAGGGGTACGAGCAGTACTTC.

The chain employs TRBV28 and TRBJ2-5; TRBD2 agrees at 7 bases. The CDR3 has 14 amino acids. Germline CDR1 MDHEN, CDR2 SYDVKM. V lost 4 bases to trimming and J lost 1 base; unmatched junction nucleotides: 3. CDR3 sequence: CASSSGTTQETQYF. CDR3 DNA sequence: TGTGCCAGCAGTTCCGGGACTACCCAAGAGACCCAGTACTTC.

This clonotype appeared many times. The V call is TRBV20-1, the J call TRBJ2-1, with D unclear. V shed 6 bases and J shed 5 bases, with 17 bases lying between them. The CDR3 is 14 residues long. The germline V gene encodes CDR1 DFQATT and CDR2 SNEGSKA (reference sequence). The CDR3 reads CSARPRGGNNEQFF. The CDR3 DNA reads TGCAGTGCCCGACCCCGAGGCGGAAACAATGAGCAGTTCTTC.

Here the CDR3 DNA reads TGTGCCAGCACCCACTCGCATATGGTTCCCCCTACAGATACGCAGTATTTT. This sequence encodes CASTHSHMVPPTDTQYF. J is TRBJ2-3 and V is TRBV28; D not resolved. Trimming pared 7 bases from V and 3 bases from J, leaving 23 bases between. In germline, CDR1 is MDHEN, CDR2 SYDVKM. The CDR3 contains 17 residues.

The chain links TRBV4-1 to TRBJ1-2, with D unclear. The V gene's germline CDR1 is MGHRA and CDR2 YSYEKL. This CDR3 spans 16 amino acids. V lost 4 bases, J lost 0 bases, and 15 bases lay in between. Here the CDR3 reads CASSLKWAEANYGYTF. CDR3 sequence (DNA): TGCGCCAGCAGCCTGAAATGGGCTGAAGCTAACTATGGCTACACCTTC.

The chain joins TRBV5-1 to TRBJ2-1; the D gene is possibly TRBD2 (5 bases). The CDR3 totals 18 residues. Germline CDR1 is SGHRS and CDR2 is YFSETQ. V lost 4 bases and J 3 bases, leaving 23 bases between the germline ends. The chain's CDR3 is CASSPRRNDADYYNEQFF. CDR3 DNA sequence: TGCGCCAGCAGCCCCCGGAGGAATGACGCAGACTACTACAATGAGCAGTTCTTC.

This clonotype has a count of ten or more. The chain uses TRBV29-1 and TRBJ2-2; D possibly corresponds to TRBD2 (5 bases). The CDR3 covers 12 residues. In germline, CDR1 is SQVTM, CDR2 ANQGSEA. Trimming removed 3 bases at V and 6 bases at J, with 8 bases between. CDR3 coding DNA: TGCAGCGTTGAGGGGAGAGCCGGGGAGCTGTTTTTT. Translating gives CSVEGRAGELFF.

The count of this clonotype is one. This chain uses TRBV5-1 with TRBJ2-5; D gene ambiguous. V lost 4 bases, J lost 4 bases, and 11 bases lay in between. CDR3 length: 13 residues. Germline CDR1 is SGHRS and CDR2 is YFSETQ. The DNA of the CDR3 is TGCGCCAGCAGCAGAAATAACGGAGAGACCCAGTACTTC. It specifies CASSRNNGETQYF.

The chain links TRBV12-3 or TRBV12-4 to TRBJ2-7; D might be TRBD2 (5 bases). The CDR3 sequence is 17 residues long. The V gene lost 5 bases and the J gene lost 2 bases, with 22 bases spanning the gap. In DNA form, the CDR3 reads TGTGCCAGCAGTCCCTCTCCCGGACTCCCGAGGCCCTACGAGCAGTACTTC. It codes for CASSPSPGLPRPYEQYF.

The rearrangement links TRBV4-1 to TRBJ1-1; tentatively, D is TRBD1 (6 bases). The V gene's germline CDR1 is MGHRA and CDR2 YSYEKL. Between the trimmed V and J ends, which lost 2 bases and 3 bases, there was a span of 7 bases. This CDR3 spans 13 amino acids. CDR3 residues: CASSQRGDTEAFF. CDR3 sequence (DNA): TGCGCCAGCAGCCAAAGGGGGGACACTGAAGCTTTCTTT.

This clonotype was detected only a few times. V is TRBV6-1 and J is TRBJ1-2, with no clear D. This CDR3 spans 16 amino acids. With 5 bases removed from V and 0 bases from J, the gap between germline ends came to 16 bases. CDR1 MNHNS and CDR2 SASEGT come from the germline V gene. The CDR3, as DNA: TGTGCCAGCAGTAGGGCCGCGGCGGGGTCTAACTATGGCTACACCTTC. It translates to CASSRAAAGSNYGYTF.

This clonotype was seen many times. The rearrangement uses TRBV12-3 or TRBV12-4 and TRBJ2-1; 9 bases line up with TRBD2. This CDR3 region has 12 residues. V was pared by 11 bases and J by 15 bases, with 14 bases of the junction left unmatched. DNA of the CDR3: TGTGCCGTCCAGGGGTCTCTAGCGGGACGGTTCTTC. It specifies CAVQGSLAGRFF.

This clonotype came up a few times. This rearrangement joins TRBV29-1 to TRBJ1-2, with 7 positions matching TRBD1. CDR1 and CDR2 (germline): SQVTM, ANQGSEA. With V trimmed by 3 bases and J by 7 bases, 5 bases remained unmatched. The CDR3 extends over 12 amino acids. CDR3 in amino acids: CSVDPGGGGYTF. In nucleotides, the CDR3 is TGCAGCGTTGACCCAGGGGGAGGTGGCTACACCTTC.

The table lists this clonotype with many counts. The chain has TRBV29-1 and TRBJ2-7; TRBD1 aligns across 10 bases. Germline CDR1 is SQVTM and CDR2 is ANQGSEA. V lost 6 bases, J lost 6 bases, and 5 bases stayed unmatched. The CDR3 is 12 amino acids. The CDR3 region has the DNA TGCAGCGTCGGGACAGGGGTAGGCGAGCAGTACTTC. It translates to CSVGTGVGEQYF.